A single sample gave rise to the 9 T cell receptor beta chains below, sequenced in a study of cytomegalovirus exposure and HLA in healthy donors. TCRdb's table, derived via immunoSEQ multiplex PCR, lists solely in-frame clones and lacks some. Here the sample spans 200,000 or so clones, around 80% being singletons. Sequencing used PBMCs. The receptor set was obtained from a young woman in good health and CMV-seropositive.

This chain links TRBV7-9 with TRBJ2-3; TRBD1 matches 10 bases. The ends lost 1 base at V and 9 bases at J; junction bases unmatched: 4. There are 14 residues in the CDR3. Germline V gene lookup returns CDR1 SEHNR and CDR2 FQNEAQ (reference sequence). The CDR3 sequence is CASSLGQGARTQYF. DNA of the CDR3: TGTGCCAGCAGCTTAGGACAGGGGGCAAGGACGCAGTATTTT.

The chain has TRBV6-8 and TRBJ1-1, with 7 bases that match TRBD1. Trimming took 8 bases from V and 8 from J; bases not matched to a gene: 14. The CDR3 has 14 residues. Germline values: CDR1 MNHGY, CDR2 SAAAGT. The CDR3 nucleotides read TGTGCCAGCGGCGGGGGGACAGACCGGGTGGAAGCTTTCTTT. Residues: CASGGGTDRVEAFF.

This chain connects TRBV2 to TRBJ1-2; 8 bases map to TRBD1. Germline trimming cut 4 bases from V and 6 bases from J; bases unmatched to any gene: 7. Germline V gene lookup returns CDR1 SNHLY and CDR2 FYNNEI. CDR3 size: 14 residues. CDR3 residues: CASSVGRGPDGYTF. DNA of the CDR3: TGTGCCAGCAGTGTTGGCAGGGGGCCGGATGGCTACACCTTC.

This clone is a singleton in its sample. The chain employs TRBV11-2 and TRBJ1-1; D gene ambiguous. The CDR3 runs to 13 residues. Between the trimmed V and J ends, which lost 3 bases and 3 bases, there was a span of 8 bases. Germline V lookup: CDR1 SGHAT, CDR2 FQNNGV. The CDR3 nucleotides read TGTGCCAGCAGCTTTGGGCAGGACACTGAAGCTTTCTTT. Residues: CASSFGQDTEAFF.

In its sample, this clone was seen a few times. This sequence joins TRBV11-2 and TRBJ2-3, with D hard to call. The CDR3 length is 12 residues. Germline V CDR1 and CDR2: SGHAT, FQNNGV. Trimming pared 4 bases from V and 2 bases from J, leaving 4 bases between. CDR3 residues: CASSSLTDTQYF. As DNA, the CDR3 is TGTGCCAGCAGCTCCCTCACAGATACGCAGTATTTT.

This rearrangement joins TRBV6-5 to TRBJ1-2, with TRBD1 matching 10 bases. Trimming at V came to 5 bases and at J to 7 bases, leaving 10 bases not matched to a gene. From germline, CDR1 is MNHEY and CDR2 SVGAGI. The CDR3 covers 15 residues. This CDR3 is CASSLTGQGNFGYTF. In DNA form, the CDR3 reads TGTGCCAGCAGTCTTACGGGACAGGGGAATTTTGGCTACACCTTC.

This chain links TRBV7-2 with TRBJ1-2; 9 nucleotides line up with TRBD1. The CDR3 is 15 residues long. Germline loops: CDR1 SGHTA, CDR2 FQGNSA. With 5 bases clipped from V and 0 bases from J, the junction kept 4 bases outside the gene matches. As DNA, the CDR3 is TGTGCCAGCAGCCCCCGGACAGGGGCTAACTATGGCTACACCTTC. Protein: CASSPRTGANYGYTF.

The gene calls are TRBV7-8 and TRBJ1-2; D is unclear. Per germline, CDR1 SGHVS and CDR2 FQNEAQ. Trimming took 2 bases from V and 10 from J, leaving 20 bases between them. The CDR3 consists of 15 residues. CDR3 sequence: CASSLRFEARGDYTF. CDR3 nucleotide sequence: TGTGCCAGCAGCTTAAGGTTCGAGGCCCGAGGAGACTACACCTTC.

The V and J genes are TRBV7-8 and TRBJ2-7; TRBD2 might be the D (6 bases). The V and J ends lost 3 bases and 6 bases respectively, with 18 bases between them. Germline CDR1 SGHVS, CDR2 FQNEAQ. The CDR3 is 15 residues long. In DNA form, the CDR3 reads TGTGCCAGCAGCTTGGCCGAGACTAGTGTGCGCGAGCAGTACTTC. This codes for CASSLAETSVREQYF.